Reported below is one T cell receptor (beta chain). This record belongs to a study of regulatory T cells in long-lasting Graves disease. CDR3 regions were amplified by Arm-PCR using iRepertoire HTBI primers to build TCR beta libraries. From the multiplex PCR reads, TCRdb called clonotypes with MiXCR, one entry per CDR3 protein. This sample has about 320,000 distinct CDR3 sequences; over 15% occur once, and the top ten carry roughly 35%. Time point in this sample: newly diagnosed GD, antithyroid drugs for less than 3 months. Scientists built the TCR library using RNA that was extracted from PBMCs. This CDR3 has 18 residues. The junction had 8 bases not matched to a gene; V was cut back by 0 bases and J by 2 bases. Germline V CDR1 and CDR2: LGHDT, YNNKEL (reference sequence).

This sequence originates from a female donor with Graves disease. This rearrangement joins TRBV3-1 to TRBJ2-1; 9 bases fit TRBD2. The starting material was peripheral blood mononuclear cells (PBMCs), obtained at new diagnosis, from a patient treated with antithyroid drugs. For the CDR3, the DNA is TGTGCCAGCAGCCAAGATAGTTGGCGGGAGGGGCCCTACAATGAGCAGTTCTTC. As protein: CASSQDSWREGPYNEQFF.